A single sample gave rise to the 21 T cell receptor beta chains below, sequenced in a study of blood T cell repertoires in COVID-19. Repertoires were generated with immunoSEQ multiplex PCR, while TCRdb's copy carries only in-frame clones and drops some. The sample has under 300,000 clones, about 81% seen once; the top ten hold roughly 1.5%. The specimen sequenced was peripheral blood. These receptors all stem from a human donor with COVID-19, enrolled during active disease. The donor label of this sample is uncertain.

The chain uses TRBV28 and TRBJ2-5; 13 bases are a match to TRBD2. V lost 6 bases to trimming and J lost 4 bases; unmatched junction nucleotides: 11. Germline CDR1 is MDHEN and CDR2 is SYDVKM. CDR3 length: 17 residues. The CDR3 nucleotides are TGTGCCAGCAGCCGTGGGACTAGCGGGACGGTACGAGAGACCCAGTACTTC. Encoded protein: CASSRGTSGTVRETQYF.

CDR3 nucleotides: TGTGCCACCGAGGGGGCCGGGGACATTCAGTACTTC. Protein product: CATEGAGDIQYF. The rearrangement uses TRBV11-2 and TRBJ2-4; the match to TRBD1 covers 7 bases. This CDR3 is built from 12 residues. The V gene's germline CDR1 is SGHAT and CDR2 FQNNGV. Trimming cost V 10 bases and J 8 bases; bases outside gene matches: 8. The full variable domain, rest sourced from reference TRBV11-2 and TRBJ2-4, is EAGVAQSPRYKIIEKRQSVAFWCNPISGHATLYWYQQILGQGPKLLIQFQNNGVVDDSQLPKDRFSAERLKGVDSTLKIQPAKLEDSAVYLCATEGAGDIQYFGAGTRLSVL.

CDR3 sequence: CASSDAGTSSYNEQFF. CDR3 in DNA: TGTGCCAGCAGTGACGCCGGGACTAGCTCCTACAATGAGCAGTTCTTC. The chain is built from TRBV6-4 and TRBJ2-1; 8 nucleotides match TRBD2. J lost 0 bases, V lost 2 bases, and 3 bases had no gene match. This CDR3 region has 16 residues. The germline CDR1 and CDR2 sequences are MRHNA and SNTAGT.

This clone was counted between two and nine times. The chain is built from TRBV7-9 and TRBJ1-2; unclear D gene. V lost 6 bases, J lost 4 bases, and 18 bases lay in between. Germline V lookup: CDR1 SEHNR, CDR2 FQNEAQ (reference sequence). CDR3 length equals 15 residues. The DNA for the CDR3 is TGTGCCAGCAGTCTGTGGTCAGGTGACATCTATGGCTACACCTTC. This translates into CASSLWSGDIYGYTF.

This sequence joins TRBV5-1 and TRBJ1-1; 10 nucleotides match TRBD1. Losses at the gene ends were 0 bases for V and 7 bases for J; bases not matched to a gene: 6. The germline V gene has CDR1 SGHRS and CDR2 YFSETQ. This CDR3 spans 15 amino acids. The CDR3 protein is CASSLAPGQGIEAFF. CDR3 nucleotides: TGCGCCAGCAGCTTGGCCCCGGGACAGGGGATTGAAGCTTTCTTT.

The table lists this clone with a few counts. The V gene is TRBV9, the J gene TRBJ2-7; D may be TRBD2 (5 bases). The CDR3 is made up of 15 amino acids. Germline CDR1 reads SGDLS; CDR2 reads YYNGEE. V gave up 4 bases and J gave up 5 bases, with 19 bases separating them. CDR3 loop: CASSYGLTLVHEQYF. CDR3 nucleotides: TGTGCCAGCAGCTATGGACTCACCCTAGTCCACGAGCAGTACTTC.

This chain joins TRBV27 and TRBJ1-6; 11 positions agree with TRBD1. The V segment lost 6 bases and the J segment 0 bases; nucleotides outside the gene matches: 13. CDR3 length equals 20 residues. The germline V gene encodes CDR1 MNHEY and CDR2 SMNVEV (reference sequence). The CDR3, as DNA: TGTGCCAGCAGCCAAATGCGTGGGACAGGGGGGAGCTCCTATAATTCACCCCTCCACTTT. Its protein product is CASSQMRGTGGSSYNSPLHF.

This sequence joins TRBV2 and TRBJ1-6; D unclear. Germline values: CDR1 SNHLY, CDR2 FYNNEI. Trimming removed 6 bases from V and 9 bases from J, with 18 bases in between. This CDR3 has 15 residues. The CDR3, as DNA: TGTGCCAGCAGGGCCCTAGTGCGGGATGCTTCACCCCTCCACTTT. This gives the protein CASRALVRDASPLHF.

This clone was seen once. The chain is built from TRBV6-5 and TRBJ1-5; D not resolved. V dropped 4 bases and J dropped 9 bases, with 16 bases sitting between them. Germline lookup yields CDR1 MNHEY and CDR2 SVGAGI. This CDR3 is built from 14 residues. As DNA, the CDR3 is TGTGCCAGCAGTTCTCAAGGCCCGGGAAGGCCCCAGCATTTT. Its protein is CASSSQGPGRPQHF.

On this clone itself: Relative to the germline gene, one junction end is altered; a read error may explain this. The CDR3 region has the DNA TGTGCTAGCAGCTTAGGGCGGGGTGGAGAGCAGTACTTC. Its translation is CASSLGRGGEQYF. The J gene is TRBJ2-7, the V gene TRBV7-7; tentative D call: TRBD2 (6 bases). Germline V gene lookup returns CDR1 SSHAT and CDR2 FNYEAQ (reference sequence). The CDR3 length is 13 residues.

This rearrangement joins TRBV24-1 to TRBJ2-1, with TRBD2 matching 9 bases. Germline V CDR1 and CDR2: KGHDR, SFDVKD. The CDR3 spans 16 residues. V lost 5 bases to trimming and J lost 6 bases; unmatched junction nucleotides: 10. The DNA for the CDR3 is TGTGCCACCAGTGTCCCGGGGCGGGAGGGGCTCAATGAGCAGTTCTTC. It codes for CATSVPGREGLNEQFF.

The V call is TRBV27, the J call TRBJ2-1, with TRBD2 matching over 9 bases. CDR3 length equals 14 residues. Germline V gene data show CDR1 as MNHEY and CDR2 as SMNVEV (reference sequence). J lost 7 bases, V lost 10 bases, and 11 bases had no gene match. The CDR3, as DNA: TGTGCCACTCGGTGGCGGGAGGGAGGGAATGAGCAGTTCTTC. Its protein product is CATRWREGGNEQFF.

The CDR3 protein is CASSLFDRVGYTF. DNA for the CDR3: TGTGCCAGCAGTCTCTTTGACAGGGTGGGCTACACCTTC. The rearrangement links TRBV6-5 to TRBJ1-2; TRBD1 aligns across 7 bases. J lost 8 bases, V lost 5 bases, and 8 bases had no gene match. Per germline, CDR1 MNHEY and CDR2 SVGAGI. This CDR3 region has 13 residues.

This clone has only one observation. The chain has TRBV18 and TRBJ2-1; 7 bases agree with TRBD2. This CDR3 comprises 14 residues. Germline V gene lookup returns CDR1 KGHSH and CDR2 LQKENI. Trimming removed 6 bases from V and 8 bases from J; junction bases left unmatched: 10. The CDR3: CASSPSGEGHEQFF. DNA of the CDR3: TGTGCCAGCTCCCCGTCCGGGGAGGGCCATGAGCAGTTCTTC.

J is TRBJ1-3 and V is TRBV30, with D perhaps TRBD1 (5 bases). The CDR3 runs to 15 residues. CDR1 and CDR2 (germline): GTSNPN, SVGIG (reference sequence). Between the trimmed V and J ends, which lost 4 bases and 4 bases, there was a span of 17 bases. CDR3 DNA: TGTGCCTGGAACGAGGCCGGGACTTCAGGAAACACCATATATTTT. It specifies CAWNEAGTSGNTIYF.

The chain is built from TRBV11-2 and TRBJ1-4, with D perhaps TRBD1 (5 bases). V lost 8 bases to trimming and J lost 4 bases, with 11 bases between them. The CDR3 is made up of 13 amino acids. Germline lookup yields CDR1 SGHAT and CDR2 FQNNGV. The CDR3 DNA reads TGTGCCAGCCATCGGGGGGATAATGAAAAACTGTTTTTT. Translated: CASHRGDNEKLFF.

This chain uses TRBV30 with TRBJ1-1; possible D gene TRBD1, 6 bases. This CDR3 contains 15 residues. The V gene lost 2 bases and the J gene lost 0 bases, with 13 bases spanning the gap. Germline CDR1 GTSNPN, CDR2 SVGIG (reference sequence). Here the CDR3 reads CAWSPYDRLNTEAFF. As DNA, the CDR3 is TGTGCCTGGAGTCCATACGACAGGCTGAACACTGAAGCTTTCTTT.

A single count supports this clone. The chain uses TRBV15 and TRBJ2-5; D unresolved. Between the trimmed V and J ends, which lost 1 base and 5 bases, there was a span of 8 bases. The CDR3 is 13 amino acids. The germline V gene encodes CDR1 LNHNV and CDR2 YYDKDF (reference sequence). This CDR3 reads CATSRGAEETQYF. As DNA, the CDR3 is TGTGCCACCAGCAGAGGTGCCGAGGAGACCCAGTACTTC.

The rearrangement joins TRBV27 to TRBJ1-5, with TRBD1 matching 9 bases. The CDR3 has 17 residues. CDR1 and CDR2 (germline): MNHEY, SMNVEV (reference sequence). V lost 6 bases, J lost 4 bases, and 13 bases stayed unmatched. The CDR3: CASSTYRGLSGNQPQHF. CDR3 nucleotide sequence: TGTGCCAGCAGCACTTACAGGGGGCTAAGCGGAAATCAGCCCCAGCATTTT.

The genes are TRBV7-2 and TRBJ1-1; D gene unclear. The CDR3 runs to 11 residues. V was shortened by 5 bases and J by 7 bases, with 8 bases between the two germline ends. Germline CDR1 and CDR2: SGHTA and FQGNSA. This CDR3 is CASSVYSEAFF. The CDR3 nucleotides read TGTGCCAGCAGCGTCTACAGTGAAGCTTTCTTT.

The chain carries TRBV29-1 and TRBJ2-3; TRBD1 might be the D (6 bases). V lost 7 bases and J lost 3, with 8 bases in between. The CDR3 has 11 residues. In germline, CDR1 is SQVTM, CDR2 ANQGSEA. CDR3 in DNA: TGCAGCGCCGGACAGACAGATACGCAGTATTTT. Translation: CSAGQTDTQYF.